This T cell receptor (beta chain) was found in a study of yellow fever vaccine responses in identical twins. The study, taken as a whole, reports: Twins' vaccine T cell response reportedly gave the appearance of partial convergence and partial personalization.

TCRdb independently ran MiXCR on the RT-PCR reads; one entry per CDR3 protein. The table lists over 950 distinct CDR3 sequences, less than 80% of them singletons. Concerning this clonotype: Its specificity is not known.

The V segment lost 5 bases and the J segment 4 bases; nucleotides outside the gene matches: 6. The CDR3 sequence is 15 residues long. The source is a female donor who received the yellow fever vaccine. The chain employs TRBV7-1 and TRBJ2-3; TRBD2 agrees at 10 bases. TRBV7-1 is treated as an ORF (open reading frame) with a function not yet certain. The sequencing here drew on T cells from blood (PBMCs), unsorted or a sorted subset (not recorded which), taken before or after yellow fever vaccination (not recorded which). The CDR3 sequence is CASSPSGLAPDTQYF. Written as DNA, the CDR3 is TGTGCCAGCAGCCCATCGGGACTAGCGCCAGATACGCAGTATTTT.